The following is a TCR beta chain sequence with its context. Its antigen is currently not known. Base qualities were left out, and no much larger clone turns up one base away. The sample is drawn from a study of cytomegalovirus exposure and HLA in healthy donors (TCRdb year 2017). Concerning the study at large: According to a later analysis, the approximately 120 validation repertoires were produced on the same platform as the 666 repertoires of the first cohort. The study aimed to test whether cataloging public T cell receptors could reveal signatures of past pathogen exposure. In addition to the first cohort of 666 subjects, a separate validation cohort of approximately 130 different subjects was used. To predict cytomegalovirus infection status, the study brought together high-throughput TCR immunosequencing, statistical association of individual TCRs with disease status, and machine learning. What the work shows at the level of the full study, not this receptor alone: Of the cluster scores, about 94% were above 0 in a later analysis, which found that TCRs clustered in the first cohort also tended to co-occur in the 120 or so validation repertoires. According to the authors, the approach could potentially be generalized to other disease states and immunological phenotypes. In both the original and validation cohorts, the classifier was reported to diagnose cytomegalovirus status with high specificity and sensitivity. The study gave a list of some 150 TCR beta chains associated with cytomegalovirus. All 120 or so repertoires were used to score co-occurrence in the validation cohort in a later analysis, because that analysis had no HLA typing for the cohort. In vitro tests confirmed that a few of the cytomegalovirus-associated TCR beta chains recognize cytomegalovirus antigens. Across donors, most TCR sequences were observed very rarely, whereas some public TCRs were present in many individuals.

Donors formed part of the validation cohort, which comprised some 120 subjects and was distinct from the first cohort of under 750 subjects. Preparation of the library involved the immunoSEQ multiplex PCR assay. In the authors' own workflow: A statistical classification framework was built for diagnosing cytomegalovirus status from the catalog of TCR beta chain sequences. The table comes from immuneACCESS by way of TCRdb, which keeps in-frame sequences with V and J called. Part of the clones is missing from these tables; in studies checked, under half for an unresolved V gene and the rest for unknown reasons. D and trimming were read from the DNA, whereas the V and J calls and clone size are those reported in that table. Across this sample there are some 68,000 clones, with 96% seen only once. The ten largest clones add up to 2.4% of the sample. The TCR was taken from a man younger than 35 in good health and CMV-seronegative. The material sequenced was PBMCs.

The nucleotide sequence is TGTGCCAGCAGCACCCGACAGGTCCGAGCTAACTATGGCTACACCTTC. The resulting protein is CASSTRQVRANYGYTF. Recombination linked TRBV7-6 to TRBJ1-2; the D gene is perhaps TRBD1, on 6 matching bases. From cysteine to phenylalanine, the CDR3 is 16 amino acids long. CDR3 DNA is the only sequence kept; it has 48 bases, read in frame from the first base. The trim is 5 bases for V and 0 bases for J, with a gap of 16 bases between the germline ends. As encoded in the germline V gene, CDR1 is SGHVS while CDR2 is FNYEAQ.